This TCR beta chain is drawn from a study of cytomegalovirus exposure and HLA in healthy donors. General study findings and limits: Overall, under 200 TCR beta chains were annotated as cytomegalovirus-associated.

With regard to this clone: Its specificity is unknown.

The study ran its PCR with 60 Vbeta and 13 Jbeta primers. Assay used: immunoSEQ multiplex PCR; TCRdb lists only in-frame clones, some missing. The table records around 140,000 clones, 75% to 85% of them present only once. This CDR3 contains 14 residues. Germline loops: CDR1 LGHNA, CDR2 YNFKEQ. Trimming took 1 base from V and 4 from J, leaving 10 bases between them. This clonotype was sampled from a male donor in good health and CMV-seronegative. The sequenced sample consisted of PBMCs. The J gene is TRBJ1-2, the V gene TRBV4-2; weak D call: TRBD1 (5 bases). CDR3 in amino acids: CASSQGGGPYGYTF. CDR3 sequence (DNA): TGTGCCAGCAGCCAAGGGGGGGGTCCCTATGGCTACACCTTC.